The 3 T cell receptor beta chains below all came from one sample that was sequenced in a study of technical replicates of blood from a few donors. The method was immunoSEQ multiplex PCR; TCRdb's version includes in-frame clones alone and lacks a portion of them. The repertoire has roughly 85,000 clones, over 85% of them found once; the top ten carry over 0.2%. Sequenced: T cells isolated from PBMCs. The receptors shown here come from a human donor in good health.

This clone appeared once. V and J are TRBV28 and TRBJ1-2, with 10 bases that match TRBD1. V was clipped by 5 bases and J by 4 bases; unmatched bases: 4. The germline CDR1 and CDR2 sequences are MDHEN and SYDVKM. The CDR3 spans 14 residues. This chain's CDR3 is CASSAGQGTYGYTF. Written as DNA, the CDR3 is TGTGCCAGCAGTGCGGGACAGGGGACCTATGGCTACACCTTC.

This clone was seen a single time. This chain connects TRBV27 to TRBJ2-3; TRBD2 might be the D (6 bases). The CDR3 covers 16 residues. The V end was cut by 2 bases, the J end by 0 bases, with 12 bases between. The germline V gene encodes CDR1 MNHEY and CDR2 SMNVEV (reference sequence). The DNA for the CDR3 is TGTGCCAGCAGTTTACTAATCGGGACTAGCACAGATACGCAGTATTTT. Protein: CASSLLIGTSTDTQYF.

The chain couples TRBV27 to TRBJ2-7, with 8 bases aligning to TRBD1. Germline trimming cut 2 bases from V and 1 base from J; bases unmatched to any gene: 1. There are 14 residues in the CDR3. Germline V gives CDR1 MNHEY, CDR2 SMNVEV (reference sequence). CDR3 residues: CASSLGQGSYEQYF. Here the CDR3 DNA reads TGTGCCAGCAGTTTAGGACAGGGTTCCTACGAGCAGTACTTC.